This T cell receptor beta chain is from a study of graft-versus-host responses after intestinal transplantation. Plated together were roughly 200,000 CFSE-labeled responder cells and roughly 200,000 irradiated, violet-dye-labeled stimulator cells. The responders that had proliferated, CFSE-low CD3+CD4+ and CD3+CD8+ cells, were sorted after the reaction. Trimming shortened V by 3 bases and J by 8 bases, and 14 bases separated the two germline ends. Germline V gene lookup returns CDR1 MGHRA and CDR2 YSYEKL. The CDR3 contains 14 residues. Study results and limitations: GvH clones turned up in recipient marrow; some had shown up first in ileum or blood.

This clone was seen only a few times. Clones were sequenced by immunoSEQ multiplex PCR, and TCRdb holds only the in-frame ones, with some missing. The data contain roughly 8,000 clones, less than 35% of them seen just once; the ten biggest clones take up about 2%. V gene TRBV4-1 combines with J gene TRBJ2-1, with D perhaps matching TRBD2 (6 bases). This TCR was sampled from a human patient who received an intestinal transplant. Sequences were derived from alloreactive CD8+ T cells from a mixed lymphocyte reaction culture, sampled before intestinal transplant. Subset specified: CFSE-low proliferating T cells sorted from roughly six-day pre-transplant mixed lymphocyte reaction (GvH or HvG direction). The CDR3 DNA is TGCGCCAGCAGCCATGGTACTAGCTCCTATGAGCAGTTCTTC. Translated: CASSHGTSSYEQFF.